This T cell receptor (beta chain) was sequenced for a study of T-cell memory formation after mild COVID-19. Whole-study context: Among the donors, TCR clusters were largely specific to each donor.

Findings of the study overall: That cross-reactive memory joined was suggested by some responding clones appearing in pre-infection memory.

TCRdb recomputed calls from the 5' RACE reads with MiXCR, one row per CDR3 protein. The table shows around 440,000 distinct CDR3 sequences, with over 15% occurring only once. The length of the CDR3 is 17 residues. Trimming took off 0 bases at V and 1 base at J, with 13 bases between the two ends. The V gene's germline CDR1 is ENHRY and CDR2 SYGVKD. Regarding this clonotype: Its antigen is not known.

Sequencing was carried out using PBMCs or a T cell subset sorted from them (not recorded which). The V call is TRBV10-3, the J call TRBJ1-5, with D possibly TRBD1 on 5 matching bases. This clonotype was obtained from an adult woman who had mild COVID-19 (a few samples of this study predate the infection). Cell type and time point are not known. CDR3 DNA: TGTGCCATCAGTGAGTCGTTTGGGGCAGGGAGCAATCAGCCCCAGCATTTT. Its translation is CAISESFGAGSNQPQHF.